Described below is a single T cell receptor beta chain sequence and its context. This specimen comes from a study of blood T cell repertoires in COVID-19. As for the study in general: Italy, Spain and the United States were the sources of the convalescent and acute COVID-19 samples. The analysed material was cDNA or gDNA that came from T cells, B-cell-depleted T cells, or PBMCs.

Authors' data handling: Estimation of nucleated cell counts was performed using reference gene primer amplification. Clones were sequenced by immunoSEQ multiplex PCR, and TCRdb holds only the in-frame ones, with some missing. V and J calls and clone size come straight from that table; D and trimming were deduced from the DNA. The table records 35,000 to 50,000 clones, over 75% of them present only once. The CDR3 runs 13 residues. The V end lost 4 bases, the J end lost 7 bases, and 13 bases lay between the germline ends. From germline, CDR1 is MNHEY and CDR2 SVGAGI. This rearrangement joins TRBV6-5 to TRBJ2-5; possible D gene TRBD2, 6 bases. The clonotype was recovered from a human donor in a cohort sampled during active COVID-19. The sequenced sample consisted of peripheral blood. CDR3 in amino acids: CASSLNGEVTQYF. CDR3 DNA: TGTGCCAGCAGTTTAAACGGGGAGGTGACCCAGTACTTC.